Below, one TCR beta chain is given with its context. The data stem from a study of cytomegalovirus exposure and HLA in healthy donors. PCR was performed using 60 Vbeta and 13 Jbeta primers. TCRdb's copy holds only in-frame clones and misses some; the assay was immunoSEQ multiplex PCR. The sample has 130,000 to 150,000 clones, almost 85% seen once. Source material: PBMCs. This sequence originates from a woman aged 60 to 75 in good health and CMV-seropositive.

The CDR3 region has the DNA TGCGCCAGCAGTGAGTCAGGAGGGCTAAGCTCCTACGAGCAGTACTTC. Encoded protein: CASSESGGLSSYEQYF. The V gene is TRBV10-2, the J gene TRBJ2-5; D possibly corresponds to TRBD2 (6 bases). With the DNA end fitting TRBJ2-7 better, the J assignment may be wrong. The germline gives CDR1 WSHSY, CDR2 SAAADI. The CDR3 contains 16 residues.